This is a list of T cell receptor beta chains from one sample in a study of molecular identifiers for immune sequencing clone quantification. TCRdb called the PCR reads again in MiXCR, with one record for every CDR3 protein. The table lists 400,000 to 600,000 distinct CDR3 sequences, over 20% of them singletons. Sequenced input: naive CD8+ T cells from blood, with Jurkat cell RNA spiked in. Source of these receptors: a human donor in good health. Some libraries in this study had Jurkat cell RNA spiked in. CDR3s leave out the opening cysteine and the closing phenylalanine or tryptophan. Each record gives: V gene, CDR3 protein.

TRBV6-2/TRBV6-3	ASSLGIASTDTQY
TRBV5-3	ASTPLGAGTGELF
TRBV20-1	SADVGGRAEAF
TRBV7-2	SSSTGTGGRQPQH
TRBV10-1	ASSGLDTEAF
TRBV7-3	ASSFRDLYTGELF
TRBV4-1	ASSHRDLHYEQY
TRBV27	ASSSQGYEQY
TRBV13	ASGPIGASETQY
TRBV20-1	SASIRRTSGRWEVETQY
TRBV12-3/TRBV12-4	ASSYRGPQETQY
TRBV20-1	SAPPPPRTNYGYT
TRBV5-4	ASRLAVTDTQY
TRBV14	ASSQGGIQGYKQPQH
TRBV12-3/TRBV12-4	ASSLEQGHQPQH
TRBV29-1	SVEGGGQTVNTEAF
TRBV20-1	SARGAGSSTDTQY
TRBV4-3	ASSQTGTNQPQH
TRBV30	AWSSLEGAEAF
TRBV14	ASSQNIQETQY
TRBV4-2	ASKTSFNEQF
TRBV27	ASSFGLAGGPETQY
TRBV9	ASSAADRFYEQY
TRBV29-1	SVLAGGSYNEQF
TRBV11-3	ASSSRSEPGPQGHNEQF
TRBV7-8	ASSSLVVGEETQY
TRBV4-1	ASSHVAGGSTDTQY
TRBV4-3	ASSQGSVVAVPDTQY
TRBV4-3	ASSQDTIHYGKNIQY
TRBV7-9	ASSLAGSGGYT
TRBV10-2	AAQWGHGYT
TRBV9	ASRWDGDDGELF
TRBV9	ASSVDRLETQY
TRBV12-3/TRBV12-4	ASSSAGGDTEAF
TRBV12-3/TRBV12-4	ASGGAGETQY
TRBV30	ASDRIRDTQY
TRBV9	ASSVESYLYTGELF
TRBV30	AWSVEGAHTEAF
TRBV30	AWSPPLGDRGFGELF
TRBV6-2/TRBV6-3	ASSYLQVSGANVLT
TRBV7-9	ASSSQGGETQY
TRBV7-2	ASNLVAGELF